This TCR beta chain was found in a study of blood T cell repertoires in COVID-19 (dated by TCRdb to 2020 to 2022). Background on the whole study: Collaborator samples came from the United States, Italy and Spain and covered acute and convalescent phases of COVID-19. Samples came from the ongoing ImmuneRACE study (first 160 participants) plus 1,254 subjects from 6 global collaborators. Sample metadata almost always included a de-identified subject ID, COVID-19 status, age in years and sex. The dataset comprised deeply sampled blood TCRbeta repertoires from subjects exposed to, actively infected with, or recovered from COVID-19. HLA class I and class II types, where available, came from metadata supplied by the sample provider rather than from assay-based typing. The prospective study material was composed of cDNA or gDNA derived from T cells, B-cell-depleted T cells, or PBMCs. The repertoires were released in a freely available public database meant as a resource for research on the immune response to SARS-CoV-2.

TCRbeta CDR3 regions were amplified from genomic DNA using the immunoSEQ Assay, a bias-controlled multiplex PCR. The published analysis was carried out like this. Within the assay, amplification of reference gene primers was used to estimate how many nucleated cells each sample contained. To quantify the absolute abundance of each unique TCRbeta CDR3 rearrangement, sequence reads were collapsed and filtered. For each sample, productive Simpson clonality was calculated as the square root of Simpson's diversity index over productive rearrangements. TCRdb re-hosts the immuneACCESS table, in-frame sequences only. Its copies lack some clones; in the studies checked, an unresolved V gene accounts for under half of them, and the cause for the rest is not known. The DNA gave D and trimming, while V, J and clone size come from that table. The sample contains hundreds of thousands of clones, approximately 90% of them found a single time. Of the sample, 5% to 6.5% is held by the ten largest clones.

Of note for this clone: Its antigen remains undetermined. Nothing much larger sits one base from this clone, and base qualities are not available.

The full study reports these points: How much clinical and demographic metadata was included differed by source and by participant, and the metadata was provided uncurated.

At one collaborating source in Seattle, patients were enrolled during active infection and were followed longitudinally through the course of disease. Each collaborating institution followed its own protocols to collect whole blood in K2EDTA tubes. For TCRbeta analysis, collaborator samples were shipped as frozen whole blood, as isolated PBMCs, or as DNA extracted from either sample type. The TCR originated in a woman in her twenties or thirties with COVID-19, enrolled during active disease. The specimen sequenced was peripheral blood.

The CDR3 has the sequence CASSSTGLVETQYF. The sequence in DNA is TGTGCCAGCAGCTCCACAGGGCTGGTCGAGACCCAGTACTTC. The chain joins TRBV9 to TRBJ2-5; 6 matching bases give a weak D call of TRBD1. The CDR3 covers 14 residues, taking in both the cysteine and the phenylalanine. The kept DNA is CDR3 alone, 42 bases in frame from the first base. The junction shows trimming of 4 bases on V and 5 bases on J, plus 15 bases between the germline ends. The germline V gene provides CDR1 SGDLS and CDR2 YYNGEE.